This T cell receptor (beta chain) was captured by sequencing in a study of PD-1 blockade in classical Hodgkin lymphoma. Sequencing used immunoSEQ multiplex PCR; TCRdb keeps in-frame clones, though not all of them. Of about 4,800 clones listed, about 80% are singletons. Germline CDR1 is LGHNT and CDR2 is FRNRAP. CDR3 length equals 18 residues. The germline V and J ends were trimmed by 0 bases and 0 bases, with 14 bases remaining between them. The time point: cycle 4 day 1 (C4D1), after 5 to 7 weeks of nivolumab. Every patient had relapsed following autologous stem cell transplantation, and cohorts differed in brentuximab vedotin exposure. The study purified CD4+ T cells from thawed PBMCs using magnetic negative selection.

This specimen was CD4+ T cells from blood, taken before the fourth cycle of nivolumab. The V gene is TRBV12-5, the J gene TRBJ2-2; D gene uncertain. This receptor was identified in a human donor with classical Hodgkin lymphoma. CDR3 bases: TGTGCTAGTGGTTTGGTACGGTATAGGCGCCCGAACACCGGGGAGCTGTTTTTT. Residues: CASGLVRYRRPNTGELFF.